This TCR beta chain was captured by sequencing in a study of blood T cell repertoires in COVID-19. Study-level information: Sites across the United States, Italy and Spain contributed samples from acute and convalescent COVID-19.

CDR1 is SGDLS, CDR2 YYNGEE, per germline. Trimming took 4 bases from V and 4 from J, leaving 14 bases between them. CDR3 length equals 14 residues. As originally analysed: Reference gene primer amplification in the assay estimated nucleated cell counts. Assay used: immunoSEQ multiplex PCR; TCRdb lists only in-frame clones, some missing. V and J calls and clone size come straight from that table; D and trimming were deduced from the DNA. The data show approximately 230,000 clones, around nine tenths seen once. Sequencing was carried out using peripheral blood. This receptor was obtained from a middle-aged woman who had recovered from COVID-19. This rearrangement joins TRBV9 to TRBJ1-2; D gene unclear. As DNA, the CDR3 is TGTGCCAGCAGCCCAGAAGATGTTTCCTATGGCTACACCTTC. Its translation: CASSPEDVSYGYTF.